Listed below are T cell receptor beta chains from one sample, sequenced in a study of T cell responses to AZD1222 COVID-19 vaccine. Sequencing used immunoSEQ multiplex PCR; TCRdb keeps in-frame clones, though not all of them. Among roughly 150,000 clones listed, 80% to 95% were seen once. Sequencing was performed on peripheral blood, taken on day 0 of AZD1222 vaccination. Source of these receptors: an adult in good health. CDR3s include the opening cysteine and the closing phenylalanine or tryptophan. A D gene is named only where the DNA matches it firmly. Clone size is shown for a subset of rows, as once, few, many or a class of expanded clone.

TRBV19	TRBJ1-2	NA	15	NA	CASMRPEGKEGGYTF	TGTGCCAGTATGAGGCCGGAGGGGAAGGAGGGAGGCTACACCTTC
TRBV6-5	TRBJ2-1	TRBD1	14	NA	CASTGTGAYNEQFF	TGTGCCAGCACGGGGACAGGGGCCTACAATGAGCAGTTCTTC
TRBV11-1	TRBJ2-2	NA	15	NA	CASSLARLDTGELFF	TGTGCCAGCAGCTTGGCCCGGTTGGACACCGGGGAGCTGTTTTTT
TRBV6-5	TRBJ1-1	NA	13	NA	CASSYEERSRTFF	TGTGCCAGCAGTTACGAGGAACGGTCTCGGACTTTCTTT
TRBV5-1	TRBJ1-6	NA	15	NA	CASSPGGSYNSPLHF	TGCGCCAGCAGCCCGGGCGGCTCCTATAATTCACCCCTCCACTTT
TRBV6-5	TRBJ1-1	NA	13	NA	CASRSGGGWGAFF	TGTGCCAGCAGGTCAGGCGGGGGGTGGGGAGCTTTCTTT
TRBV25-1	TRBJ2-7	TRBD1	14	NA	CASSEWDRTNEQYF	TGTGCCAGCAGTGAATGGGACAGAACCAACGAGCAGTACTTC
TRBV5-1	TRBJ1-5	TRBD1	15	once	CASSLGTAGNQPQHF	TGCGCCAGCAGCTTAGGGACAGCGGGCAATCAGCCCCAGCATTTT
TRBV7-3	TRBJ2-3	TRBD2	16	NA	CASSRGPSGEGDTQYF	TGTGCCAGCAGTCGCGGGCCTAGCGGGGAGGGAGATACGCAGTATTTT
TRBV6-5	TRBJ1-1	TRBD1	13	NA	CASKGTGGTEAFF	TGTGCCAGCAAGGGGACAGGTGGAACTGAAGCTTTCTTT
TRBV5-1	TRBJ1-2	NA	14	NA	CASSLDMGAVGYTF	TGCGCCAGCAGCTTGGATATGGGGGCCGTTGGCTACACCTTC
TRBV4-3	TRBJ1-2	TRBD1	15	NA	CASSLLGQGSYGYTF	TGCGCCAGCAGCCTCTTGGGACAGGGTTCGTATGGCTACACCTTC
TRBV6-6	TRBJ1-2	NA	13	once	CASSPTENYGYTF	TGTGCCAGCAGTCCGACAGAGAACTATGGCTACACCTTC
TRBV5-1	TRBJ2-2	TRBD2	15	NA	CASSPLAGGAGELFF	TGCGCCAGCAGCCCACTAGCGGGTGGGGCCGGGGAGCTGTTTTTT
TRBV7-7	TRBJ2-7	TRBD1	15	few	CASSLGQGPSYEQYF	TGTGCCAGCAGCTTAGGACAGGGCCCCTCCTACGAGCAGTACTTC
TRBV2	TRBJ1-6	NA	15	NA	CASLTSRVDNSPLHF	TGTGCCAGCCTAACAAGCAGGGTCGATAATTCACCCCTCCACTTT
TRBV14	TRBJ2-1	TRBD2	17	NA	CASSQDDWGLASREQFF	TGTGCCAGCAGCCAAGATGATTGGGGACTAGCGAGTCGGGAGCAGTTCTTC
TRBV19	TRBJ2-7	NA	14	NA	CASSKTDGSYEQYF	TGTGCCAGTAGTAAGACAGACGGCTCCTACGAGCAGTACTTC
TRBV3-1/TRBV3-2	TRBJ2-2	TRBD2	17	NA	CASSQVASGRGTGELFF	TGTGCCAGCAGCCAAGTGGCTAGCGGGAGAGGGACCGGGGAGCTGTTTTTT
TRBV5-1	TRBJ1-1	TRBD1	17	NA	CASSLRPPGQGNTEAFF	TGCGCCAGCAGCTTGAGACCACCGGGACAGGGGAACACTGAAGCTTTCTTT
TRBV5-1	TRBJ1-3	TRBD1	16	NA	CASSIGATGTGNTIYF	TGCGCCAGCAGCATAGGTGCGACAGGGACTGGAAACACCATATATTTT
TRBV9	TRBJ1-1	NA	14	NA	CASSVLTSGTEAFF	TGTGCCAGCAGCGTCTTGACAAGTGGGACTGAAGCTTTCTTT
TRBV5-5	TRBJ2-7	NA	14	NA	CASSLEGVSYEQYF	TGTGCCAGCAGCTTGGAGGGGGTCTCCTACGAGCAGTACTTC
TRBV2	TRBJ2-7	TRBD2	14	NA	CASIISGGPGEQYF	TGTGCCAGCATCATTTCGGGAGGGCCGGGTGAGCAGTACTTC
TRBV12-3/TRBV12-4	TRBJ2-7	NA	12	once	CASSLVYYEQYF	TGTGCCAGCAGTTTAGTTTACTACGAGCAGTACTTC
TRBV5-1	TRBJ1-1	NA	13	NA	CASSLEANTEAFF	TGCGCCAGCAGCTTGGAAGCGAACACTGAAGCTTTCTTT
TRBV18	TRBJ1-5	NA	15	NA	CASSPEPNSNQPQHF	TGTGCCAGCTCACCTGAACCTAATAGCAATCAGCCCCAGCATTTT